These T cell receptor beta chains were read from a single sample in a study of CD8+CD57+ T cells in acquired aplastic anemia. From the reads, TCRdb called clonotypes with MiXCR, one entry per CDR3 protein. The sample shows about 220,000 distinct CDR3 sequences, approximately 35% of them seen only once. Sequenced: sorted CD4+, CD8+, or CD8+CD57+ T cells (not recorded which) from PBMCs. The receptor set was obtained from a human donor in good health, serving as a control. The CDR3 runs from the conserved cysteine through the conserved F or W. A D gene is named only where the DNA matches it firmly. Size tells how often a clone was seen (once, few, many) or the class of an expanded clone, and some rows leave it out.

J	V	size	D	DNA	CDR3
TRBJ2-7	TRBV5-1	many	.	TGCGCCAGCAGCTTGGTCCCGCTCTACGAGCAGTACTTC	CASSLVPLYEQYF
TRBJ1-1	TRBV15	many	TRBD1	TGTGCCACCACGAAGGGGGCGAGGAACACTGAAGCTTTCTTT	CATTKGARNTEAFF
TRBJ2-7	TRBV10-3	.	.	TGTGCCATCAGTGATCCCCCATACGAGCAGTACTTC	CAISDPPYEQYF
TRBJ2-7	TRBV2	.	.	TGCGCCGGCAGTGCGGTCAGAACCTACGAGCAGTACTTC	CAGSAVRTYEQYF
TRBJ2-5	TRBV6-5	.	.	TGTGCCAGCAGTTTCGCGGGGGCCCAAGGGACCCAGTACTTC	CASSFAGAQGTQYF
TRBJ1-6	TRBV5-5	many	.	TGTGCCAGCAGCTCTTGGGGTAGTAATTCACCCCTCCACTTT	CASSSWGSNSPLHF
TRBJ2-2	TRBV7-2	.	TRBD1	TGTGCCAGCAGGGTGGGACAGGGGTCCGCCGGGGAGCTGTTTTTT	CASRVGQGSAGELFF
TRBJ2-1	TRBV10-3	.	.	TGTGCCATCTACCATGACGGCTTGAATGAGCAGTTCTTC	CAIYHDGLNEQFF
TRBJ2-7	TRBV25-1	once	.	TGTGCCAGCAGTGAGACATCAGGGGCCGGGGAGCAGTACTTC	CASSETSGAGEQYF
TRBJ2-7	TRBV10-3	.	.	TGTGCCATCAGTGGCCGAGGCGGGGCCGGGAGCTCCTACGAGCAGTACTTC	CAISGRGGAGSSYEQYF
TRBJ2-1	TRBV2	.	.	TGTGCCAGCAGTGGGGGGGAAGAGCAGTTCTTC	CASSGGEEQFF
TRBJ1-2	TRBV20-1	many	.	TGCAGTGCTAGTTCGGCTAACTATGGCTACACCTTC	CSASSANYGYTF
TRBJ2-3	TRBV20-1	many	TRBD2	TGCAGTGCTAGACTCCCAGCGGGGTGGGCAGATACGCAGTATTTT	CSARLPAGWADTQYF
TRBJ2-7	TRBV3-1	many	TRBD2	TGTGCCAGCAGCCGGGGGACTAGCGGGGTGAACGAGCAGTACTTC	CASSRGTSGVNEQYF
TRBJ2-5	TRBV29-1	many	.	TGCAGCGTTGAAGGGGGAGGCGTTGAGACCCAGTACTTC	CSVEGGGVETQYF
TRBJ2-3	TRBV5-1	few	.	TGCGCCAGCAAGAACCCCAGCTTAGGCCCAGATACGCAGTATTTT	CASKNPSLGPDTQYF
TRBJ2-1	TRBV24-1	.	TRBD2	TGTGCCACATGGACTAGTTCCACATCCTACAATGAGCAGTTCTTC	CATWTSSTSYNEQFF
TRBJ1-2	TRBV2	.	.	TGTGCCACCAGTGAACGGGGCAGGGCTATCGGCTACACCTTC	CATSERGRAIGYTF
TRBJ2-5	TRBV7-9	.	.	TGTGCCAGCAGCTTAGTAGACGGAGAAGAGACCCAGTACTTC	CASSLVDGEETQYF
TRBJ1-5	TRBV14	few	.	TGTGCCAGCAGCCAAGATTGGCCAAGTGAGGTCAATCAGCCCCAGCATTTT	CASSQDWPSEVNQPQHF
TRBJ1-6	TRBV19	many	TRBD1	TGTGCCAGTAGACCCCGGGACAGCGCCGAATCACCCCTCCACTTT	CASRPRDSAESPLHF
TRBJ2-7	TRBV25-1	few	TRBD2	TGTGCCAGCAGCCGAACCTTCAGCGGGACCTACGAGCAGTACTTC	CASSRTFSGTYEQYF
TRBJ1-2	TRBV6-1	many	.	TGTGCCAGGAGGGGGGTCTGGGGCTACACCTTC	CARRGVWGYTF
TRBJ2-3	TRBV19	many	.	TGTGCCAGTAGCACTAGGAATACGCAGTATTTT	CASSTRNTQYF
TRBJ2-7	TRBV7-9	many	.	TGTGCCAGCAGCTTAGAGAGGTGGTCCGAGCAGTACTTC	CASSLERWSEQYF
TRBJ1-4	TRBV11-1	few	.	TGTGCCAGCAGCTTAGGGGGCCGCGGTGCAACTAATGAAAAACTGTTTTTT	CASSLGGRGATNEKLFF
TRBJ1-1	TRBV29-1	many	TRBD1	TGCAGCGTTGAAAGGGACAGGGGCACTGAAGCTTTCTTT	CSVERDRGTEAFF